These 13 T cell receptor beta chains were all obtained from the same sample, sequenced in a study of blood T cell repertoires in COVID-19. The table came from immunoSEQ multiplex PCR; TCRdb's copy has only in-frame clones and leaves some out. The profile shows over 150,000 clones, 60% to 80% of them singletons. Source material: peripheral blood. The receptors derive from a man aged 65-85 years with acute or convalescent COVID-19.

In this sample, this clone turned up a few times. The genes are TRBV25-1 and TRBJ2-7; TRBD2 might be the D (6 bases). This CDR3 has 14 amino acids. CDR1 and CDR2 from the germline V gene are MGHDK and SYGVNS. The germline V and J ends were trimmed by 4 bases and 7 bases, with 17 bases remaining between them. CDR3 sequence (DNA): TGTGCCAGCAGTGGGGGCGGGGCAGGCTCTGAGCAGTACTTC. The encoded protein is CASSGGGAGSEQYF.

This clone was found a few times. This same CDR3 is encoded by further DNA sequences in the sample. The rearrangement links TRBV5-1 to TRBJ2-2; TRBD2 might be the D (6 bases). The CDR3 has 15 residues. Trimming removed 0 bases from V and 5 bases from J, with 11 bases in between. Germline lookup yields CDR1 SGHRS and CDR2 YFSETQ. The CDR3 is CASSLAGESTGELFF. DNA of the CDR3: TGCGCCAGCAGCTTGGCGGGAGAAAGTACCGGGGAGCTGTTTTTT.

This clone was seen a few times. The V gene is TRBV5-1, the J gene TRBJ1-2; D uncertain. The CDR3 covers 13 residues. Germline V gives CDR1 SGHRS, CDR2 YFSETQ. V lost 0 bases to trimming and J lost 6 bases, with 9 bases between them. CDR3 amino acids: CASSLGWENGYTF. CDR3 DNA sequence: TGCGCCAGCAGCTTGGGCTGGGAGAATGGCTACACCTTC.

By share, this clone ranks as medium-sized. This chain joins TRBV5-1 and TRBJ1-3; D not resolved. CDR3 length equals 14 residues. Trimming pared 0 bases from V and 6 bases from J, leaving 10 bases between. CDR1 and CDR2 (germline): SGHRS, YFSETQ. This CDR3 reads CASSLVGRENTIYF. CDR3 bases: TGCGCCAGCAGCTTGGTTGGGAGAGAAAACACCATATATTTT.

The chain joins TRBV2 to TRBJ1-5; 7 bases match TRBD1. V dropped 5 bases and J dropped 7; count of bases not matched to a gene: 5. The CDR3 consists of 13 residues. The germline V gene has CDR1 SNHLY and CDR2 FYNNEI. CDR3 loop: CASSPTGEQPQHF. The CDR3 DNA follows: TGTGCCAGCAGTCCTACAGGGGAGCAGCCCCAGCATTTT. The full variable domain, rest sourced from reference TRBV2 and TRBJ1-5, is EPEVTQTPSHQVTQMGQEVILRCVPISNHLYFYWYRQILGQKVEFLVSFYNNEISEKSEIFDDQFSVERPDGSNFTLKIRSTKLEDSAMYFCASSPTGEQPQHFGDGTRLSIL.

This clone was counted a single time. V gene TRBV28 combines with J gene TRBJ1-1; D is undetermined. CDR3 length equals 12 residues. V was shortened by 6 bases and J by 1 base, with 6 bases between the two germline ends. CDR1 is MDHEN and CDR2 is SYDVKM in the germline V gene. The CDR3, as DNA: TGTGCCAGCAGCCCACAGAACACTGAAGCTTTCTTT. Protein product: CASSPQNTEAFF. The full variable domain, in which reference TRBV28 and TRBJ1-1 provide the parts outside the CDR3, is DVKVTQSSRYLVKRTGEKVFLECVQDMDHENMFWYRQDPGLGLRLIYFSYDVKMKEKGDIPEGYSVSREKKERFSLILESASTNQTSMYLCASSPQNTEAFFGQGTRLTVV.

The chain uses TRBV6-5 and TRBJ1-5; 7 bases agree with TRBD1. Germline V lookup: CDR1 MNHEY, CDR2 SVGAGI. After removal of 2 bases from V and 4 bases from J, the junction contained 8 bases not matched to a gene. There are 16 residues in the CDR3. In DNA form, the CDR3 reads TGTGCCAGCAGTTACGGAAGAAACAGGGGAAATCAGCCCCAGCATTTT. Translation gives CASSYGRNRGNQPQHF.

The chain carries TRBV19 and TRBJ1-5; perhaps TRBD1 as D (5 bases). The CDR3 runs 13 residues. The ends were cut back, 3 bases at V and 9 bases at J, with 12 bases in the middle. The V gene's germline CDR1 is LNHDA and CDR2 SQIVND (reference sequence). CDR3 sequence reads: CASSINLQGPQHF. The CDR3 DNA reads TGTGCCAGTAGTATTAACCTCCAGGGGCCCCAGCATTTT.

Only one count was recorded for this clone. This chain joins TRBV11-2 and TRBJ1-2, with a tentative D call TRBD1 (5 bases). V shed 3 bases and J shed 7 bases, with 9 bases lying between them. Germline lookup yields CDR1 SGHAT and CDR2 FQNNGV. This CDR3 is built from 12 residues. The CDR3 bases are TGTGCCAGCAGCTTTGACAGTTTTGGCTACACCTTC. It is translated as CASSFDSFGYTF.

The chain combines TRBV7-6 with TRBJ2-1; D unresolved. CDR1 and CDR2 (germline): SGHVS, FNYEAQ. The length of the CDR3 is 14 residues. Trimming removed 2 bases from V and 9 bases from J, with 14 bases in between. This CDR3 reads CASSLSTSVTEQFF. The CDR3 coding sequence is TGTGCCAGCAGCTTATCCACCAGCGTGACTGAGCAGTTCTTC.

The chain is built from TRBV12-3 or TRBV12-4 and TRBJ2-7, with D tentatively TRBD2 (5 bases). The CDR3 is 12 residues long. Trimming removed 6 bases from V and 4 bases from J, with 10 bases in between. CDR3: CASSPRRYEQYF. As DNA, the CDR3 is TGTGCCAGCAGCCCGAGGAGGTACGAGCAGTACTTC.

The gene calls are TRBV18 and TRBJ1-2; 8 bases are shared with TRBD1. This CDR3 contains 14 residues. The V segment lost 3 bases and the J segment 8 bases; nucleotides outside the gene matches: 8. CDR1 KGHSH and CDR2 LQKENI come from the germline V gene. The CDR3 protein is CASSPTGEGDGYTF. CDR3 nucleotide sequence: TGTGCCAGCTCACCGACAGGGGAGGGGGACGGCTACACCTTC.

The chain is built from TRBV27 and TRBJ1-1; a weak D match, TRBD1 (5 bases). The germline CDR1 and CDR2 sequences are MNHEY and SMNVEV (reference sequence). This CDR3 is 15 amino acids long. V gave up 4 bases and J gave up 1 base, with 13 bases separating them. CDR3 sequence reads: CASSSTVGGNTEAFF. In nucleotides, the CDR3 is TGTGCCAGCAGTTCGACTGTGGGGGGGAACACTGAAGCTTTCTTT.